Listed here are 8 T cell receptor beta chains from one sample, sequenced in a study of regulatory T cells in long-lasting Graves disease. Researchers made TCR beta libraries by using iRepertoire HTBI primers and running Arm-PCR on CDR3 regions. TCRdb recomputed calls from the multiplex PCR reads with MiXCR, one row per CDR3 protein. The sample contains 350,000 to 500,000 distinct CDR3 sequences, 21% of which appear only once. The time point here: persistent/refractory GD, antithyroid drugs over 5 years with positive TRAb. Preparation of the TCR library used RNA extracted from PBMCs. Sequences were derived from peripheral blood mononuclear cells (PBMCs), sampled when the disease was refractory, from a patient treated with antithyroid drugs. The receptor source for this set is a female donor with Graves disease.

J is TRBJ2-7 and V is TRBV7-9; 7 bases are shared with TRBD2. Germline V CDR1 and CDR2: SEHNR, FQNEAQ (reference sequence). V was clipped by 5 bases and J by 5 bases; unmatched bases: 12. This CDR3 comprises 15 residues. Here the CDR3 DNA reads TGTGCCAGCAGCCAGGGTAGCGGGCCTCCCCACGAGCAGTACTTC. It encodes CASSQGSGPPHEQYF.

This clonotype was observed many times. The chain uses TRBV2 and TRBJ2-2; 8 positions match TRBD2. There are 15 residues in the CDR3. V lost 7 bases to trimming and J lost 4 bases; unmatched junction nucleotides: 8. Germline V gives CDR1 SNHLY, CDR2 FYNNEI. The CDR3 loop is CASIRAGVGTGELFF. The CDR3 bases are TGTGCCAGCATTCGAGCGGGAGTGGGCACCGGGGAGCTGTTTTTT.

This clonotype was seen repeatedly, ten times or more. This sequence joins TRBV28 and TRBJ2-7, with 11 bases fitting TRBD1. V shed 5 bases, J shed 6 bases, and the junction held 6 bases outside the gene matches. The CDR3 is 14 residues long. Germline V gene lookup returns CDR1 MDHEN and CDR2 SYDVKM. The chain's CDR3 is CASSRPGQGGEQYF. CDR3 nucleotide sequence: TGTGCCAGCAGTCGACCGGGACAGGGGGGCGAGCAGTACTTC.

The chain recombines TRBV28 with TRBJ1-5, with D perhaps TRBD1 (6 bases). Between the trimmed V and J ends, which lost 2 bases and 0 bases, there was a span of 20 bases. Germline V gives CDR1 MDHEN, CDR2 SYDVKM. The length of the CDR3 is 19 residues. The chain's CDR3 is CASSLIGVGTSYSNQPQHF. Written as DNA, the CDR3 is TGTGCCAGCAGTTTAATAGGGGTCGGGACAAGTTATAGCAATCAGCCCCAGCATTTT.

This clonotype was counted at least ten times. The rearrangement links TRBV2 to TRBJ2-7; 12 nucleotides match TRBD2. The CDR3 consists of 17 residues. With 7 bases clipped from V and 0 bases from J, the junction kept 10 bases outside the gene matches. Germline CDR1 is SNHLY and CDR2 is FYNNEI. CDR3 DNA sequence: TGTGCCAGCATCCCAGGACTAGCGGGACCGAGCTCCTACGAGCAGTACTTC. This encodes CASIPGLAGPSSYEQYF. The variable domain in full, completed from reference TRBV2 and TRBJ2-7, reads EPEVTQTPSHQVTQMGQEVILRCVPISNHLYFYWYRQILGQKVEFLVSFYNNEISEKSEIFDDQFSVERPDGSNFTLKIRSTKLEDSAMYFCASIPGLAGPSSYEQYFGPGTRLTVT.

The chain has TRBV5-1 and TRBJ1-1, with TRBD1 identical over 8 bases. CDR1 SGHRS and CDR2 YFSETQ come from the germline V gene. This CDR3 has 13 residues. V lost 6 bases to trimming and J lost 5 bases; unmatched junction nucleotides: 6. The chain's CDR3 is CASKDRGGTEAFF. Here the CDR3 DNA reads TGCGCCAGCAAAGACAGGGGAGGGACTGAAGCTTTCTTT.

This clonotype was found a few times. V gene TRBV5-1 combines with J gene TRBJ2-2; perhaps D is TRBD1 or TRBD2 (5 bases each). Between the trimmed V and J ends, which lost 0 bases and 4 bases, there was a span of 13 bases. This CDR3 is built from 16 residues. Germline V gives CDR1 SGHRS, CDR2 YFSETQ. For the CDR3, the DNA is TGCGCCAGCAGCTTGGAGGGACCAAGATTCACCGGGGAGCTGTTTTTT. Protein product: CASSLEGPRFTGELFF.

This clonotype was recorded many times. The rearrangement joins TRBV28 to TRBJ2-2; D might be TRBD1 (7 bases). The CDR3 totals 17 residues. V gave up 2 bases and J gave up 2 bases, with 15 bases separating them. Germline assignment: CDR1 MDHEN and CDR2 SYDVKM. CDR3 protein: CASSLPGGSKNTGELFF. CDR3 sequence (DNA): TGTGCCAGCAGTTTACCAGGGGGGTCGAAAAACACCGGGGAGCTGTTTTTT.